The T cell receptor beta chain described here comes from a study of T cell responses to AZD1222 COVID-19 vaccine. Overall study findings and caveats: Females outnumbered males among donors, who were mostly white British; clonal diversity was possibly underestimated.

Data came from immunoSEQ multiplex PCR; TCRdb stores just in-frame clones and leaves some out. Altogether around 81,000 clones are present, around 93% being singletons, with the ten largest covering 6.5% to 9.5%. A note on this clone: Its cognate antigen is unknown.

The TCR originated in an adult who received the AZD1222 COVID-19 vaccine. Specimen: peripheral blood, collected 28 days after the second AZD1222 dose.

This chain's CDR3 is CASSSGTGVVGELFF. The CDR3 nucleotides read TGTGCCAGTAGTAGCGGGACAGGGGTGGTCGGGGAGCTGTTTTTT. The chain carries TRBV19 and TRBJ2-2, with 10 nucleotides matching TRBD1. CDR3 length equals 15 residues. Germline assignment: CDR1 LNHDA and CDR2 SQIVND (reference sequence). Losses at the gene ends were 4 bases for V and 7 bases for J; bases not matched to a gene: 6. Supplemented by reference TRBV19 and TRBJ2-2, the full variable domain reads DGGITQSPKYLFRKEGQNVTLSCEQNLNHDAMYWYRQDPGQGLRLIYYSQIVNDFQKGDIAEGYSVSREKKESFPLTVTSAQKNPTAFYLCASSSGTGVVGELFFGEGSRLTVL.